These 12 T cell receptor beta chains originate from one sample sequenced in a study of blood T cell repertoires in COVID-19. TCRdb's copy holds only in-frame clones and misses some; the assay was immunoSEQ multiplex PCR. The sample consists of around 140,000 clones, around 89% of them appearing once. What was sequenced was peripheral blood. These receptors originate from a man aged 45-60 years with acute or convalescent COVID-19.

This chain connects TRBV5-4 to TRBJ2-7; 8 bases agree with TRBD1. The CDR3 has 14 amino acids. Germline assignment: CDR1 SGHNT and CDR2 YYREEE (reference sequence). V gave up 4 bases and J gave up 0 bases; unmatched junction bases: 3. CDR3 sequence reads: CASSIDRGSYEQYF. CDR3 in DNA: TGTGCCAGCAGCATAGACAGGGGCTCCTACGAGCAGTACTTC.

The chain employs TRBV6-1 and TRBJ1-6; the D gene is possibly TRBD1 (6 bases). This CDR3 comprises 15 residues. V was trimmed by 2 bases and J by 4 bases, leaving 9 bases between them. CDR1 and CDR2 (germline): MNHNS, SASEGT. The DNA of the CDR3 is TGTGCCAGCAGTGAATCCGGACAGTATAATTCACCCCTCCACTTT. Translated, it gives CASSESGQYNSPLHF.

This clone appeared a single time. This sequence joins TRBV15 and TRBJ1-6, with TRBD1 matching 8 bases. With 3 bases clipped from V and 8 bases from J, the junction kept 6 bases outside the gene matches. The CDR3 has 15 residues. CDR1 and CDR2 (germline): LNHNV, YYDKDF (reference sequence). CDR3 bases: TGTGCCACCAGCAGCTACAGGGACAGGTATTCACCCCTCCACTTT. This sequence encodes CATSSYRDRYSPLHF.

This rearrangement joins TRBV6-7 to TRBJ1-1; TRBD1 matches at 7 bases. TRBV6-7 is an ORF, and what it does is uncertain. The CDR3 has 13 residues. The J segment lost 8 bases and the V segment lost 7 bases, leaving 10 bases of the junction unmatched. Here the CDR3 reads CASKWDSRSEAFF. The CDR3 coding sequence is TGTGCCAGCAAATGGGACAGCCGATCAGAAGCTTTCTTT.

CDR3 DNA sequence: TGTGCCAGTAGTGTTTCCGGGACAGAAAACTACGAGCAGTACTTC. Translation: CASSVSGTENYEQYF. V is TRBV19 and J is TRBJ2-7; 7 nucleotides agree with TRBD1. CDR3 length equals 15 residues. The germline V gene encodes CDR1 LNHDA and CDR2 SQIVND (reference sequence). With 5 bases clipped from V and 3 bases from J, the junction kept 10 bases outside the gene matches.

This chain links TRBV4-1 with TRBJ2-1; TRBD2 aligns across 11 bases. V was clipped by 1 base and J by 7 bases; unmatched bases: 3. The CDR3 consists of 15 residues. Germline CDR1 is MGHRA and CDR2 is YSYEKL. Here the CDR3 reads CASSQGSGRGNEQFF. Here the CDR3 DNA reads TGCGCCAGCAGCCAAGGTAGCGGGAGGGGGAATGAGCAGTTCTTC.

DNA of the CDR3: TGTGCCAGCAGCAGGGGCGTCTTCACTGAAGCTTTCTTT. Translated, it gives CASSRGVFTEAFF. The rearrangement joins TRBV7-8 to TRBJ1-1; D possibly corresponds to TRBD1 (5 bases). With 5 bases removed from V and 4 bases from J, the gap between germline ends came to 11 bases. The CDR3 runs to 13 residues. Germline CDR1 reads SGHVS; CDR2 reads FQNEAQ.

The chain has TRBV19 and TRBJ1-1; 7 bases align to TRBD1. Germline V gene sequence: CDR1 LNHDA, CDR2 SQIVND (reference sequence). This CDR3 has 18 amino acids. Trimming at V came to 0 bases and at J to 6 bases, leaving 16 bases not matched to a gene. CDR3: CASSIDPLRQGGRAEAFF. The CDR3 DNA follows: TGTGCCAGTAGTATAGACCCCCTTCGACAGGGAGGTCGCGCTGAAGCTTTCTTT.

Only a few counts were recorded for this clone. The gene calls are TRBV5-6 and TRBJ1-2, with a possible D match to TRBD1 (5 bases). This CDR3 is 12 amino acids long. The V end was cut by 4 bases, the J end by 4 bases, with 8 bases between. The germline CDR1 and CDR2 sequences are SGHDT and YYEEEE. CDR3 residues: CASSAGPYGYTF. CDR3 bases: TGTGCCAGCAGCGCGGGACCCTATGGCTACACCTTC.

This chain joins TRBV30 and TRBJ1-2; 7 bases fit TRBD1. V was clipped by 7 bases and J by 4 bases; unmatched bases: 9. This CDR3 spans 13 amino acids. The germline gives CDR1 GTSNPN, CDR2 SVGIG (reference sequence). For the CDR3, the DNA is TGTGCCTTGTCAGGGGGAACGGGCTATGGCTACACCTTC. It translates to CALSGGTGYGYTF.

The chain carries TRBV5-1 and TRBJ1-5, with 7 nucleotides matching TRBD1. The V gene's germline CDR1 is SGHRS and CDR2 YFSETQ. This CDR3 has 16 amino acids. The V gene end was trimmed by 0 bases and the J gene end by 4 bases; junction bases not matched to a gene: 7. As DNA, the CDR3 is TGCGCCAGCAGCTTGGATGGAGGGGGCGGAAATCAGCCCCAGCATTTT. It codes for CASSLDGGGGNQPQHF.

This clone was seen more than once but under ten times. The V gene is TRBV28, the J gene TRBJ1-1; 10 positions agree with TRBD1. V shed 5 bases, J shed 0 bases, and the junction held 6 bases outside the gene matches. CDR1 MDHEN and CDR2 SYDVKM come from the germline V gene. The CDR3 length is 16 residues. CDR3 sequence (DNA): TGTGCCAGCAGTAGCCGGGACAGGGGCATGAACACTGAAGCTTTCTTT. Translation: CASSSRDRGMNTEAFF.